The 16 T cell receptor beta chains reported below all come from one sample, sequenced in a study of blood T cell repertoires in COVID-19. Measured with immunoSEQ multiplex PCR; TCRdb has only the in-frame clones, and not every one. Of 95,000 to 100,000 clones listed, 80% to 95% are singletons. Material: peripheral blood. The receptors were sampled from a man between 45 and 60 years old with active COVID-19.

In this sample, this clone turned up once. The V call is TRBV6-1, the J call TRBJ1-1, with a tentative D call TRBD1 (6 bases). V was cut by 3 bases and J by 5 bases, with 13 bases left in between. Germline V gene lookup returns CDR1 MNHNS and CDR2 SASEGT. The length of the CDR3 is 14 residues. CDR3 DNA sequence: TGTGCCAGCAGTGAGGACAGATATAGGACTGAAGCTTTCTTT. It yields the protein CASSEDRYRTEAFF.

This chain uses TRBV10-3 with TRBJ2-6; 7 bases align to TRBD2. The CDR3 extends over 14 amino acids. Trimming took 10 bases from V and 4 from J; bases not matched to a gene: 7. Germline CDR1 reads ENHRY; CDR2 reads SYGVKD. CDR3 loop: CASQSGAGANVLTF. CDR3 DNA: TGTGCCAGCCAAAGCGGGGCAGGGGCCAACGTCCTGACTTTC.

The chain has TRBV19 and TRBJ1-4; perhaps TRBD1 as D (6 bases). The V gene's germline CDR1 is LNHDA and CDR2 SQIVND (reference sequence). The CDR3 consists of 15 residues. The V gene lost 4 bases and the J gene lost 5 bases, with 14 bases spanning the gap. CDR3 sequence reads: CASSTADSLNEKLFF. The CDR3 bases are TGTGCCAGTAGTACCGCGGACAGCCTAAATGAAAAACTGTTTTTT.

The chain recombines TRBV12-3 or TRBV12-4 with TRBJ2-3, with D tentatively TRBD2 (6 bases). V shed 7 bases and J shed 12 bases, with 17 bases lying between them. CDR3 length: 12 amino acids. The CDR3 spells CASTPGGAIQYF. The CDR3 DNA sequence: TGTGCCAGCACCCCTGGCGGGGCTATTCAGTATTTT.

The rearrangement links TRBV5-8 to TRBJ2-5, with 13 bases aligning to TRBD2. V lost 2 bases to trimming and J lost 5 bases; unmatched junction nucleotides: 6. CDR3 length: 16 amino acids. The germline gives CDR1 SGHTS, CDR2 YDEGEE. The CDR3 bases are TGTGCCAGCAGCTTCCGAACTAGCGGGAGGGCGGAGACCCAGTACTTC. It specifies CASSFRTSGRAETQYF.

The chain employs TRBV3-1 (or the pseudogene TRBV3-2) and TRBJ1-1, with D hard to call. In germline, CDR1 is LGHDT, CDR2 YNNKEL (reference sequence). Trimming cost V 4 bases and J 5 bases, with 11 bases left between them. The CDR3 sequence is 13 residues long. CDR3 sequence: CASSRLAETEAFF. The CDR3 nucleotides are TGTGCCAGCAGCCGTTTGGCAGAAACTGAAGCTTTCTTT.

The CDR3 DNA is TGTGCCAGCTCACCACCGTTGAGGGTGAGACGGAATGAAGCTTTCTTT. Translating it yields CASSPPLRVRRNEAFF. The chain couples TRBV18 to TRBJ1-1, with D unresolved. The CDR3 totals 16 residues. Looked up from germline, CDR1 is KGHSH and CDR2 is LQKENI. Trimming left V 0 bases short and J 7 bases short, with 18 bases between.

The chain joins TRBV6-7 to TRBJ2-7; TRBD2 agrees at 8 bases. TRBV6-7 is an ORF; its function is uncertain. The CDR3 is made up of 14 amino acids. J gave up 3 bases and V 4 bases, and 5 bases lay outside the gene matches. Here the CDR3 reads CASSFIAGHYEQYF. The CDR3 nucleotides read TGTGCCAGCAGTTTCATAGCGGGGCACTACGAGCAGTACTTC.

The V gene is TRBV6-5, the J gene TRBJ2-7; TRBD2 matches at 9 bases. V was pared by 8 bases and J by 1 base, with 9 bases of the junction left unmatched. CDR1 MNHEY and CDR2 SVGAGI come from the germline V gene. CDR3 size: 15 residues. The CDR3 spells CASALGTSFSYEQYF. The CDR3 DNA reads as TGTGCCAGCGCTCTCGGGACTAGCTTTTCCTACGAGCAGTACTTC.

This clone was detected only once. This rearrangement joins TRBV19 to TRBJ2-5; 9 bases align to TRBD1. This CDR3 is 16 amino acids long. Germline V gene lookup returns CDR1 LNHDA and CDR2 SQIVND (reference sequence). J lost 5 bases, V lost 5 bases, and 12 bases had no gene match. CDR3 nucleotide sequence: TGTGCCAGTAGTGGAACGAGGACAGGGGAAGGGGAGACCCAGTACTTC. Amino acid sequence: CASSGTRTGEGETQYF.

The rearrangement uses TRBV19 and TRBJ1-3; 8 bases map to TRBD1. Germline V lookup: CDR1 LNHDA, CDR2 SQIVND (reference sequence). This CDR3 region has 17 residues. The V segment lost 5 bases and the J segment 0 bases; nucleotides outside the gene matches: 9. CDR3 amino acids: CASSVPGQASSGNTIYF. DNA of the CDR3: TGTGCCAGTAGTGTCCCGGGACAGGCGAGCTCTGGAAACACCATATATTTT.

The chain joins TRBV19 to TRBJ2-7; 8 bases are shared with TRBD1. The CDR3 spans 15 residues. J lost 3 bases, V lost 6 bases, and 10 bases had no gene match. From germline, CDR1 is LNHDA and CDR2 SQIVND (reference sequence). The CDR3 DNA reads TGTGCCAGTAGACGATCCGGGACAGGTATCTACGAGCAGTACTTC. This sequence encodes CASRRSGTGIYEQYF.

V gene TRBV7-9 combines with J gene TRBJ1-4, with 7 bases matching TRBD1. This CDR3 has 14 amino acids. The germline gives CDR1 SEHNR, CDR2 FQNEAQ (reference sequence). V lost 5 bases and J lost 7; bases outside the gene matches: 7. This chain's CDR3 is CASSPNTGVEKLFF. For the CDR3, the DNA is TGTGCCAGCAGCCCCAATACAGGGGTTGAAAAACTGTTTTTT.

This chain joins TRBV4-2 and TRBJ2-5, with D hard to call. The CDR3 loop spans 14 amino acids. Germline CDR1 LGHNA, CDR2 YNFKEQ. Trimming stripped 0 bases from V and 2 bases from J, with 7 bases between. DNA for the CDR3: TGTGCCAGCAGCCAAGAAGCATTACAAGAGACCCAGTACTTC. Translation gives CASSQEALQETQYF.

This chain uses TRBV15 with TRBJ2-5, with D tentatively TRBD1 (7 bases). CDR3 length: 14 amino acids. Germline V gene data show CDR1 as LNHNV and CDR2 as YYDKDF (reference sequence). V was pared by 0 bases and J by 5 bases, with 10 bases between. CDR3 sequence reads: CATSRDPGGETQYF. The CDR3 nucleotides are TGTGCCACCAGCAGAGATCCAGGGGGGGAGACCCAGTACTTC.

This clone occurred a few times. The V and J genes are TRBV28 and TRBJ1-5; D unresolved. CDR1 is MDHEN, CDR2 SYDVKM, per germline. CDR3 length: 16 residues. V lost 7 bases to trimming and J lost 3 bases, with 19 bases between them. The CDR3 protein is CASTSRRTTVNQPQHF. The CDR3 DNA is TGTGCCAGCACTTCACGTAGGACTACGGTCAATCAGCCCCAGCATTTT.